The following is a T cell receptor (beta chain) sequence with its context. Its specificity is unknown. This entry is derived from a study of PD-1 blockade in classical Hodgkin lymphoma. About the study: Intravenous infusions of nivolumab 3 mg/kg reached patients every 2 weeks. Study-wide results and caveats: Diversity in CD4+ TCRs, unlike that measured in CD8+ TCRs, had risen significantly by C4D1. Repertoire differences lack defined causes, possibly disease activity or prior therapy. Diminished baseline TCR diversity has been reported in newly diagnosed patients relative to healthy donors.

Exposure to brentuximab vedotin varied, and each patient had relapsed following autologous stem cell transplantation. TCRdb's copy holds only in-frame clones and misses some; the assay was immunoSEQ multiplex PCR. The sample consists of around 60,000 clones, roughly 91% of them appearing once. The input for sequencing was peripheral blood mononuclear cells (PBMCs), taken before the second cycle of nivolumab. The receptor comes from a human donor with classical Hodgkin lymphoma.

The CDR3 nucleotides read TGTGCCAGCAGCTTAGATCCCCTTTTGTACTATGGCTACACCTTC. Amino acids: CASSLDPLLYYGYTF. V and J are TRBV7-9 and TRBJ1-2; D remains ambiguous. Germline V gives CDR1 SEHNR, CDR2 FQNEAQ (reference sequence). The CDR3 consists of 15 residues. Trimming shortened V by 1 base and J by 3 bases, and 12 bases separated the two germline ends.